This T cell receptor beta chain stems from a study of tumor-infiltrating lymphocytes in oesophageal squamous cell carcinoma. Comments on this clonotype: As the CDR3 is not closed by the conserved phenylalanine or tryptophan, this likely results from a read error. The DNA is omitted, as the CDR3 cannot be located on it reliably, and the CDR3 follows TCRdb's listing.

Each CDR3 protein is one row after TCRdb ran MiXCR on the PCR reads. Of 23,000 or so distinct CDR3 sequences detected, under 40% appear once; the ten largest clones hold roughly 37%. This receptor was obtained from a male donor with esophageal squamous cell carcinoma. Sample: esophageal tumor tissue.

The CDR3 here is CASSRNRGETQYFGP. V gene TRBV5-8 combines with J gene TRBJ2-3; the D call TRBD1 from the table was never checked on the DNA. With termini counted, the CDR3 has 15 amino acids. The germline gives CDR1 SGHTS, CDR2 YDEGEE.